These 30 T cell receptor beta chains share one sample of origin, sequenced in a study of cytomegalovirus exposure and HLA in healthy donors. Both 60 Vbeta primers and 13 Jbeta primers went into the PCR. Sequencing was performed with immunoSEQ multiplex PCR; in TCRdb, only in-frame clones are kept and a portion is missing. The sample totals over 35,000 clones. The specimen sequenced was PBMCs. These receptor sequences come from a woman under 40 in good health and CMV-seronegative.

The V and J genes are TRBV4-1 and TRBJ1-2, with D perhaps matching TRBD1 (5 bases). The CDR3 has 17 amino acids. The V and J ends lost 0 bases and 4 bases respectively, with 18 bases between them. Germline loops: CDR1 MGHRA, CDR2 YSYEKL. CDR3 protein: CASSQDLGSGELYGYTF. The CDR3 DNA is TGCGCCAGCAGCCAAGATTTAGGTTCGGGGGAACTCTATGGCTACACCTTC.

The chain links TRBV29-1 to TRBJ2-7, with D tentatively TRBD2 (6 bases). Germline CDR1 reads SQVTM; CDR2 reads ANQGSEA. The CDR3 length is 12 residues. V lost 7 bases and J lost 1, with 11 bases in between. Here the CDR3 reads CSGAGNSYEQYF. The CDR3 bases are TGCAGCGGGGCGGGAAATTCCTACGAGCAGTACTTC.

The rearrangement links TRBV13 to TRBJ2-1; 11 positions agree with TRBD1. V lost 5 bases, J lost 8 bases, and 8 bases stayed unmatched. Germline lookup yields CDR1 PRHDT and CDR2 FYEKMQ (reference sequence). The CDR3 is 15 residues long. DNA for the CDR3: TGTGCCAGCAGCCACAGGGACAGGGGGTGGCATGAGCAGTTCTTC. Translated: CASSHRDRGWHEQFF.

The gene calls are TRBV5-6 and TRBJ1-5, with TRBD1 matching over 7 bases. The CDR3 loop spans 14 amino acids. The V and J ends lost 0 bases and 5 bases, in that order; junction bases with no gene match: 2. Germline loops: CDR1 SGHDT, CDR2 YYEEEE. The chain's CDR3 is CASSLGQGYQPQHF. CDR3 in DNA: TGTGCCAGCAGCTTGGGACAGGGCTATCAGCCCCAGCATTTT.

This chain joins TRBV6-5 and TRBJ1-5, with 7 bases that match TRBD1. The V segment lost 6 bases and the J segment 7 bases; nucleotides outside the gene matches: 9. The CDR3 sequence is 14 residues long. Germline CDR1 and CDR2: MNHEY and SVGAGI. CDR3 protein: CASRKTGVGQPQHF. Written as DNA, the CDR3 is TGTGCCAGCAGGAAAACAGGGGTTGGGCAGCCCCAGCATTTT.

This chain joins TRBV4-1 and TRBJ2-3; D remains ambiguous. This CDR3 has 15 amino acids. Germline CDR1 MGHRA, CDR2 YSYEKL. The V end lost 0 bases, the J end lost 0 bases, and 7 bases lay between the germline ends. CDR3 protein: CASSQDRVSTDTQYF. As DNA, the CDR3 is TGCGCCAGCAGCCAAGATAGAGTGAGCACAGATACGCAGTATTTT.

This sequence joins TRBV25-1 and TRBJ1-1, with 10 bases lining up with TRBD1. There are 14 residues in the CDR3. The germline V gene encodes CDR1 MGHDK and CDR2 SYGVNS. Germline trimming cut 6 bases from V and 4 bases from J; bases unmatched to any gene: 5. The CDR3 nucleotides read TGTGCCAGCAGGGGACAGGGGTCAGTCACTGAAGCTTTCTTT. Translation: CASRGQGSVTEAFF.

The rearrangement links TRBV10-3 to TRBJ1-5; possibly TRBD1 for D (5 bases). The CDR3 extends over 14 amino acids. Germline-derived CDR1 and CDR2 are ENHRY and SYGVKD. V lost 0 bases and J lost 5, with 8 bases in between. The CDR3 bases are TGTGCCATCAGTGAGTCGCCGGGGGATCAGCCCCAGCATTTT. The encoded protein is CAISESPGDQPQHF.

The genes are TRBV27 and TRBJ2-7; 9 positions agree with TRBD1. The length of the CDR3 is 17 residues. V was clipped by 2 bases and J by 3 bases; unmatched bases: 11. Germline assignment: CDR1 MNHEY and CDR2 SMNVEV (reference sequence). CDR3 in amino acids: CASSLPSNRDRVYEQYF. CDR3 bases: TGTGCCAGCAGTTTACCCTCCAACCGGGACAGGGTCTACGAGCAGTACTTC.

The rearrangement joins TRBV18 to TRBJ2-7; possibly TRBD1 for D (5 bases). V lost 6 bases and J 4 bases, leaving 19 bases between the germline ends. Germline V CDR1 and CDR2: KGHSH, LQKENI. The CDR3 extends over 15 amino acids. The CDR3 loop reads CASSLDTSSSYEQYF. CDR3 coding DNA: TGTGCCAGCTCTCTGGACACCTCCTCTTCTTACGAGCAGTACTTC.

The CDR3 protein is CASSLRQSRYQPQHF. CDR3 bases: TGTGCCAGCAGTTTGAGACAGTCCAGGTATCAGCCCCAGCATTTT. The chain couples TRBV28 to TRBJ1-5, with a possible D match to TRBD1 (5 bases). Trimming took off 3 bases at V and 5 bases at J, with 14 bases between the two ends. The CDR3 runs to 15 residues. Germline V gene lookup returns CDR1 MDHEN and CDR2 SYDVKM.

The CDR3 region has the DNA TGTGCCAGCAGTTTCCGCCAGAAGGGGGGCAATCAGCCCCAGCATTTT. Its protein is CASSFRQKGGNQPQHF. The V gene is TRBV28, the J gene TRBJ1-5; possible D gene TRBD1, 6 bases. The V end was cut by 3 bases, the J end by 2 bases, with 14 bases between. The germline V gene has CDR1 MDHEN and CDR2 SYDVKM. This CDR3 is built from 16 residues. Full variable domain (rest looked up from reference TRBV28 and TRBJ1-5): DVKVTQSSRYLVKRTGEKVFLECVQDMDHENMFWYRQDPGLGLRLIYFSYDVKMKEKGDIPEGYSVSREKKERFSLILESASTNQTSMYLCASSFRQKGGNQPQHFGDGTRLSIL.

The rearrangement joins TRBV6-1 to TRBJ1-1; TRBD1 matches 7 bases. The germline gives CDR1 MNHNS, CDR2 SASEGT. With 6 bases clipped from V and 2 bases from J, the junction kept 3 bases outside the gene matches. CDR3 length: 13 amino acids. CDR3 sequence: CASSRGRNTEAFF. CDR3 nucleotide sequence: TGTGCCAGCAGCAGGGGGAGAAACACTGAAGCTTTCTTT.

The J gene is TRBJ1-6, the V gene TRBV15, with TRBD1 as a possible D gene (5 bases). The germline V and J ends were trimmed by 6 bases and 5 bases, with 14 bases remaining between them. This CDR3 contains 15 residues. The germline gives CDR1 LNHNV, CDR2 YYDKDF (reference sequence). This CDR3 reads CATRIWGTNNSPLHF. For the CDR3, the DNA is TGTGCCACCAGAATTTGGGGCACGAATAATTCACCCCTCCACTTT.

V usage is TRBV19 and J usage is TRBJ1-5; weak D call: TRBD1 (6 bases). V lost 9 bases and J lost 2, with 20 bases in between. CDR1 is LNHDA, CDR2 SQIVND, per germline (reference sequence). The CDR3 is made up of 16 amino acids. This CDR3 is CASNIVWAGGNQPQHF. CDR3 sequence (DNA): TGTGCCAGCAATATCGTTTGGGCAGGGGGCAATCAGCCCCAGCATTTT.

CDR3 in amino acids: CAWSHGDKLHF. CDR3 bases: TGTGCCTGGAGTCACGGGGACAAACTCCACTTT. The gene calls are TRBV30 and TRBJ1-6, with a weak D call TRBD1 (6 bases). V lost 2 bases, J lost 16 bases, and 12 bases lay in between. The V gene's germline CDR1 is GTSNPN and CDR2 SVGIG (reference sequence). This CDR3 comprises 11 residues. The full variable domain, its missing parts supplied by reference TRBV30 and TRBJ1-6, is SQTIHQWPATLVQPVGSPLSLECTVEGTSNPNLYWYRQAAGRGLQLLFYSVGIGQISSEVPQNLSASRPQDRQFILSSKKLLLSDSGFYLCAWSHGDKLHFGNGTRLTVT.

The chain uses TRBV7-9 and TRBJ2-7, with 8 bases lining up with TRBD1. V was clipped by 3 bases and J by 4 bases; unmatched bases: 5. This CDR3 comprises 14 residues. Germline V CDR1 and CDR2: SEHNR, FQNEAQ (reference sequence). For the CDR3, the DNA is TGTGCCAGCAGCTTTGGACAGGGATGGTACGAGCAGTACTTC. This sequence encodes CASSFGQGWYEQYF.

J is TRBJ2-7 and V is TRBV7-6, with a possible D match to TRBD1 (5 bases). Germline lookup yields CDR1 SGHVS and CDR2 FNYEAQ. CDR3 size: 14 residues. V was shortened by 4 bases and J by 7 bases, with 17 bases between the two germline ends. The CDR3 region is CASSSSGPTEEQYF. The CDR3 bases are TGTGCCAGCAGCTCGTCAGGGCCCACGGAGGAGCAGTACTTC.

The gene calls are TRBV5-1 and TRBJ2-1, with 12 bases aligning to TRBD2. The V gene's germline CDR1 is SGHRS and CDR2 YFSETQ. With V trimmed by 6 bases and J by 3 bases, 10 bases remained unmatched. The CDR3 totals 17 residues. The CDR3 loop reads CASTGTSGLLIYNEQFF. CDR3 nucleotide sequence: TGCGCCAGCACTGGGACTAGCGGGCTGTTAATCTACAATGAGCAGTTCTTC.

J is TRBJ1-2 and V is TRBV25-1, with TRBD1 as a possible D gene (5 bases). This CDR3 is built from 14 residues. V was trimmed by 1 base and J by 5 bases, leaving 11 bases between them. Germline values: CDR1 MGHDK, CDR2 SYGVNS. CDR3 sequence: CASSEFRGSYGYTF. DNA for the CDR3: TGTGCCAGCAGTGAATTTCGGGGGTCGTATGGCTACACCTTC.

This chain connects TRBV7-9 to TRBJ1-2, with 11 bases lining up with TRBD1. The CDR3 is 17 residues long. V trimming: 1 base; J trimming: 2 bases; junction bases outside the gene matches: 6. Germline V lookup: CDR1 SEHNR, CDR2 FQNEAQ (reference sequence). CDR3 loop: CASSLDGWTGGNYGYTF. The DNA of the CDR3 is TGTGCCAGCAGCTTAGACGGATGGACAGGGGGCAACTATGGCTACACCTTC.

The V call is TRBV13, the J call TRBJ2-7; D is perhaps TRBD1 (6 bases). The germline gives CDR1 PRHDT, CDR2 FYEKMQ (reference sequence). There are 15 residues in the CDR3. Trimming shortened V by 3 bases and J by 3 bases, and 15 bases separated the two germline ends. The CDR3 loop is CASSFTDRGDYEQYF. Here the CDR3 DNA reads TGTGCCAGCAGCTTTACGGACAGAGGGGACTACGAGCAGTACTTC. Filled out from reference TRBV13 and TRBJ2-7, the complete variable domain reads AAGVIQSPRHLIKEKRETATLKCYPIPRHDTVYWYQQGPGQDPQFLISFYEKMQSDKGSIPDRFSAQQFSDYHSELNMSSLELGDSALYFCASSFTDRGDYEQYFGPGTRLTVT.

The CDR3 region has the DNA TGTGCCAGCAGTCGGACAGGGGGGGAAGAGACCCAGTACTTC. Translating it yields CASSRTGGEETQYF. The chain combines TRBV7-9 with TRBJ2-5; 10 bases line up with TRBD1. This CDR3 region has 14 residues. Germline V gene lookup returns CDR1 SEHNR and CDR2 FQNEAQ (reference sequence). The junction had 4 bases not matched to a gene; V was cut back by 6 bases and J by 3 bases.

V and J are TRBV6-5 and TRBJ1-5; D possibly corresponds to TRBD1 (5 bases). V lost 6 bases and J lost 5, with 11 bases in between. The germline V gene encodes CDR1 MNHEY and CDR2 SVGAGI. This CDR3 region has 13 residues. The DNA for the CDR3 is TGTGCCAGCAGCCCCGGGGGGGATCAGCCCCAGCATTTT. Its protein is CASSPGGDQPQHF.

The chain uses TRBV4-2 and TRBJ1-5; D gene ambiguous. This CDR3 is 16 amino acids long. Germline CDR1 reads LGHNA; CDR2 reads YNFKEQ. The V and J ends lost 4 bases and 1 base respectively, with 14 bases between them. The CDR3 nucleotides are TGTGCCAGCAGCCTCGACGAACGAGGAAGCAATCAGCCCCAGCATTTT. This encodes CASSLDERGSNQPQHF.

The gene calls are TRBV19 and TRBJ2-7; 10 bases match TRBD1. The ends lost 6 bases at V and 4 bases at J; junction bases unmatched: 9. The germline CDR1 and CDR2 sequences are LNHDA and SQIVND (reference sequence). This CDR3 region has 15 residues. The CDR3 reads CASSLDRGRVYEQYF. DNA of the CDR3: TGTGCCAGTAGCCTCGACAGGGGGCGAGTGTACGAGCAGTACTTC.

The chain joins TRBV7-6 to TRBJ2-5; 9 nucleotides line up with TRBD2. CDR1 and CDR2 (germline): SGHVS, FNYEAQ. Unmatched junction bases numbered 1, after V lost 1 base and J lost 4 bases. The CDR3 loop spans 14 amino acids. CDR3 sequence reads: CASSLVSGRETQYF. CDR3 bases: TGTGCCAGCAGCTTAGTTAGCGGGAGAGAGACCCAGTACTTC.

The chain recombines TRBV21-1 with TRBJ1-5. TRBV21-1 is a pseudogene segment. CDR3 length equals 16 residues. CDR3 bases: TGTGCCAGCAGCAAAGCCCCGAGAGGGTACAATCAGCCCCAGCATTTT. As protein: CASSKAPRGYNQPQHF.

The rearrangement joins TRBV9 to TRBJ1-1, with D possibly being TRBD1 (6 bases). V was pared by 0 bases and J by 8 bases, with 11 bases between. The CDR3 spans 13 residues. CDR1 SGDLS and CDR2 YYNGEE come from the germline V gene. The CDR3 sequence: CASSVEGGREAFF. The DNA of the CDR3 is TGTGCCAGCAGCGTAGAGGGGGGGAGGGAAGCTTTCTTT.

V usage is TRBV25-1 and J usage is TRBJ2-5; the D gene is possibly TRBD1 (6 bases). Germline CDR1 reads MGHDK; CDR2 reads SYGVNS. This CDR3 has 15 amino acids. The germline V and J ends were trimmed by 2 bases and 0 bases, with 10 bases remaining between them. This CDR3 is CASSERQAYQETQYF. The CDR3, as DNA: TGTGCCAGCAGTGAACGACAGGCGTACCAAGAGACCCAGTACTTC.